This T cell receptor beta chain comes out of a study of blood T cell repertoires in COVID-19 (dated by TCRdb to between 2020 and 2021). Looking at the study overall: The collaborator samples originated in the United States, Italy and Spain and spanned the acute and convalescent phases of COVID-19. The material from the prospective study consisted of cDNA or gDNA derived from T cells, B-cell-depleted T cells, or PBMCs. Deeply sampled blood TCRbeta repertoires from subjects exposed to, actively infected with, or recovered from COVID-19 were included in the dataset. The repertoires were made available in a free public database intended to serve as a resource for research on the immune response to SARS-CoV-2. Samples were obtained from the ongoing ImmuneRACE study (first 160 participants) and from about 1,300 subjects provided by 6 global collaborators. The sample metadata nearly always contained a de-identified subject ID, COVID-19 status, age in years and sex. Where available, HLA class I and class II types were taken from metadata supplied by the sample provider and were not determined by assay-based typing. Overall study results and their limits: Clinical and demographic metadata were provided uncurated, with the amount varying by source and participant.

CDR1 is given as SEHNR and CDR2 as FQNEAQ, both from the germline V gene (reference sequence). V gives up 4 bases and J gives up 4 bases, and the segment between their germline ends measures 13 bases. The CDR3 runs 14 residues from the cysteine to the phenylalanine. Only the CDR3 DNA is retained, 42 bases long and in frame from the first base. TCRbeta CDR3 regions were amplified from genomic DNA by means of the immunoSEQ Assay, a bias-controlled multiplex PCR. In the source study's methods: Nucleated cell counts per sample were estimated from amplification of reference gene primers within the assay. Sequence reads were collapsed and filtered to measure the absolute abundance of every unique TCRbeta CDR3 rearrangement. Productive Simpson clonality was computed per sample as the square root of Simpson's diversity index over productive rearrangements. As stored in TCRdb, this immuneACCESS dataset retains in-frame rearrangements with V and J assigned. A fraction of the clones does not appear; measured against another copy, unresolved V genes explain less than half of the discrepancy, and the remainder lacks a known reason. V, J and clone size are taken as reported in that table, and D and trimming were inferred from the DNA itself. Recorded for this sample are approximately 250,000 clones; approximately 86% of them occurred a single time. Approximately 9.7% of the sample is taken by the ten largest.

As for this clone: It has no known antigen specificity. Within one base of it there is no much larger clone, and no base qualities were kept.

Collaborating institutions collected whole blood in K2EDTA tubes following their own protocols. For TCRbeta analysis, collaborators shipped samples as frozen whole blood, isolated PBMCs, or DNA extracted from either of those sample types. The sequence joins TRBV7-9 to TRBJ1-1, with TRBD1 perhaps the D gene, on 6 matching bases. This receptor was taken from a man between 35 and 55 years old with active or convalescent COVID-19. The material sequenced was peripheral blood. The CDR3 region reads CASSYGQFSTEAFF. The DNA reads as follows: TGTGCCAGCAGCTACGGACAGTTTAGCACTGAAGCTTTCTTT.